These 19 T cell receptor beta chains originate from one sample sequenced in a study of T cell responses to AZD1222 COVID-19 vaccine. The method was immunoSEQ multiplex PCR; TCRdb's version includes in-frame clones alone and lacks a portion of them. Here the sample spans around 150,000 clones, about 93% being singletons. Material: peripheral blood, obtained 28 days after the second AZD1222 dose. These receptors were taken from an adult who received the AZD1222 COVID-19 vaccine.

The chain joins TRBV12-3 or TRBV12-4 to TRBJ1-1; no firm D call. This CDR3 region has 12 residues. The V and J ends lost 1 base and 7 bases respectively, with 7 bases between them. CDR3 loop: CASSLGPSEAFF. CDR3 nucleotides: TGTGCCAGCAGTTTAGGTCCGAGTGAAGCTTTCTTT.

CDR3 bases: TGTGCCAGCAGAGGAAGACAGGGGGAGAAGCCCCAGCATTTT. Translating it yields CASRGRQGEKPQHF. The chain links TRBV28 to TRBJ1-5, with 9 nucleotides matching TRBD1. With V trimmed by 6 bases and J by 8 bases, 8 bases remained unmatched. CDR1 is MDHEN, CDR2 SYDVKM, per germline. This CDR3 has 14 amino acids. Variable domain in full (rest from reference TRBV28 and TRBJ1-5): DVKVTQSSRYLVKRTGEKVFLECVQDMDHENMFWYRQDPGLGLRLIYFSYDVKMKEKGDIPEGYSVSREKKERFSLILESASTNQTSMYLCASRGRQGEKPQHFGDGTRLSIL.

In this sample, this clone turned up once. The chain combines TRBV6-5 with TRBJ1-2; maybe TRBD1 (5 bases). Germline loops: CDR1 MNHEY, CDR2 SVGAGI. The ends were cut back, 5 bases at V and 7 bases at J, with 20 bases in the middle. The CDR3 contains 15 residues. The CDR3 reads CASSIRRDGTFGYTF. The CDR3 DNA reads as TGTGCCAGCAGTATACGAAGGGACGGTACCTTTGGCTACACCTTC.

This sequence joins TRBV28 and TRBJ1-3; no firm D call. The CDR3 sequence is 13 residues long. Germline CDR1 and CDR2: MDHEN and SYDVKM. V lost 4 bases to trimming and J lost 2 bases, with 6 bases between them. CDR3: CASSSGAGNTIYF. The CDR3 bases are TGTGCCAGCAGTTCCGGGGCTGGAAACACCATATATTTT.

The gene calls are TRBV4-1 and TRBJ1-6; 7 bases map to TRBD1. Unmatched junction bases numbered 19, after V lost 4 bases and J lost 10 bases. The CDR3 is 18 amino acids. Germline V gene sequence: CDR1 MGHRA, CDR2 YSYEKL. CDR3 bases: TGCGCCAGCAGCCCCCGCGCAAGGAGGGGGCTACAGGAATCACCCCTCCACTTT. It specifies CASSPRARRGLQESPLHF.

V gene TRBV27 combines with J gene TRBJ1-5, with TRBD1 identical over 10 bases. Trimming cost V 1 base and J 3 bases; bases outside gene matches: 3. Germline values: CDR1 MNHEY, CDR2 SMNVEV (reference sequence). The CDR3 extends over 16 amino acids. The CDR3 loop is CASSLLGTGVNQPQHF. As DNA, the CDR3 is TGTGCCAGCAGTTTATTAGGGACAGGGGTCAATCAGCCCCAGCATTTT.

This sequence joins TRBV6-5 and TRBJ1-2; D call uncertain. Germline V lookup: CDR1 MNHEY, CDR2 SVGAGI. Trimming stripped 0 bases from V and 6 bases from J, with 8 bases between. The CDR3 extends over 13 amino acids. CDR3 residues: CASSYSGQDGYTF. The CDR3 DNA is TGTGCCAGCAGTTACTCGGGTCAGGATGGCTACACCTTC.

The rearrangement uses TRBV7-9 and TRBJ2-2; the D is unclear. The V and J ends lost 6 bases and 4 bases respectively, with 15 bases between them. CDR1 and CDR2 from the germline V gene are SEHNR and FQNEAQ (reference sequence). This CDR3 spans 15 amino acids. CDR3 nucleotides: TGTGCCAGCAGTCCCACGACGAGCAGCACCGGGGAGCTGTTTTTT. It encodes CASSPTTSSTGELFF.

The chain links TRBV30 to TRBJ2-3; D not certain. This CDR3 comprises 12 residues. Germline V lookup: CDR1 GTSNPN, CDR2 SVGIG (reference sequence). V dropped 1 base and J dropped 2 bases, with 4 bases sitting between them. CDR3: CAWSATTDTQYF. DNA of the CDR3: TGTGCCTGGAGTGCCACCACAGATACGCAGTATTTT.

The chain couples TRBV27 to TRBJ2-7, with 7 bases that match TRBD1. The CDR3 is 13 residues long. V dropped 3 bases and J dropped 6; count of bases not matched to a gene: 5. From germline, CDR1 is MNHEY and CDR2 SMNVEV (reference sequence). The DNA of the CDR3 is TGTGCCAGCAGTTTCTACACAGGGGCCGAGCAGTACTTC. This codes for CASSFYTGAEQYF.

The chain combines TRBV4-3 with TRBJ1-2, with D hard to call. V gave up 0 bases and J gave up 4 bases, with 12 bases separating them. This CDR3 spans 15 amino acids. Per the germline V gene, CDR1 is LGHNA and CDR2 is YSLEER. The CDR3 DNA sequence: TGCGCCAGCAGCCAAGAAGGGCGGTTCAGCTATGGCTACACCTTC. Translating it yields CASSQEGRFSYGYTF.

This clone was detected only once. The J gene is TRBJ1-5, the V gene TRBV6-1; a possible D gene is TRBD1 (6 bases). The CDR3 length is 14 residues. The ends were cut back, 3 bases at V and 3 bases at J, with 9 bases in the middle. Germline CDR1 and CDR2: MNHNS and SASEGT. CDR3: CASSEDSYNQPQHF. In nucleotides, the CDR3 is TGTGCCAGCAGTGAGGACAGCTACAATCAGCCCCAGCATTTT.

The gene calls are TRBV7-6 and TRBJ2-7; 8 bases line up with TRBD1. This CDR3 has 16 residues. The germline V gene has CDR1 SGHVS and CDR2 FNYEAQ. V lost 4 bases to trimming and J lost 0 bases; unmatched junction nucleotides: 8. In DNA form, the CDR3 reads TGTGCCAGCAGCTCCCTGGCAGGGGGCCCCTCCTACGAGCAGTACTTC. Its protein product is CASSSLAGGPSYEQYF. Looking up the rest from reference TRBV7-6 and TRBJ2-7 gives the full variable domain: GAGVSQSPRYKVTKRGQDVALRCDPISGHVSLYWYRQALGQGPEFLTYFNYEAQQDKSGLPNDRFSAERPEGSISTLTIQRTEQRDSAMYRCASSSLAGGPSYEQYFGPGTRLTVT.

The V gene is TRBV27, the J gene TRBJ2-7; D is possibly TRBD1 (6 bases). V dropped 5 bases and J dropped 9 bases, with 20 bases sitting between them. CDR3 length: 14 residues. The germline V gene has CDR1 MNHEY and CDR2 SMNVEV (reference sequence). In nucleotides, the CDR3 is TGTGCCAGCAGTCCTCCTTGGGACACAGAAGGGCAGTACTTC. Translating it yields CASSPPWDTEGQYF.

V gene TRBV19 combines with J gene TRBJ1-1, with unresolved D. V was clipped by 9 bases and J by 13 bases, with 21 bases between them. Germline CDR1 reads LNHDA; CDR2 reads SQIVND (reference sequence). This CDR3 region has 12 residues. CDR3 sequence (DNA): TGTGCCAGCAAGGCGGGCGGAGCCCGTAGTTTCTTT. This gives the protein CASKAGGARSFF.

V usage is TRBV6-1 and J usage is TRBJ1-3, with unresolved D. Germline CDR1 reads MNHNS; CDR2 reads SASEGT. With 2 bases removed from V and 4 bases from J, the gap between germline ends came to 15 bases. The CDR3 contains 16 residues. CDR3 coding DNA: TGTGCCAGCAGTGAACACGGGGTACTTCTCGGAAACACCATATATTTT. It encodes CASSEHGVLLGNTIYF.

In this sample, this clone turned up once. V and J are TRBV19 and TRBJ2-2; unclear D gene. V was cut by 5 bases and J by 0 bases, with 7 bases left in between. CDR1 and CDR2 from the germline V gene are LNHDA and SQIVND (reference sequence). The CDR3 consists of 14 residues. CDR3 coding DNA: TGTGCCAGTAGTTCCTGGGCGAACACCGGGGAGCTGTTTTTT. This translates into CASSSWANTGELFF.

The V gene is TRBV20-1, the J gene TRBJ1-2, with D perhaps TRBD1 (6 bases). V was clipped by 3 bases and J by 5 bases, with 19 bases between them. Germline assignment: CDR1 DFQATT and CDR2 SNEGSKA (reference sequence). The CDR3 length is 15 residues. CDR3 DNA sequence: TGCAGTGCTAGTAGGGGTAAGTCAGGGGCGTATGGCTACACCTTC. As protein: CSASRGKSGAYGYTF.

This chain joins TRBV3-1 (or the pseudogene TRBV3-2) and TRBJ2-5; either TRBD1 or TRBD2 may fit D (6 bases each). The CDR3 sequence is 15 residues long. CDR1 LGHDT and CDR2 YNNKEL come from the germline V gene (reference sequence). V shed 0 bases and J shed 9 bases, with 17 bases lying between them. For the CDR3, the DNA is TGTGCCAGCAGCCAAGATGCCGGGGGCGGCTTGGCCCAGTACTTC. Its translation is CASSQDAGGGLAQYF.